The 25 T cell receptor beta chains below were found in one sample sequenced in a study of cytomegalovirus exposure and HLA in healthy donors. Clones were read by immunoSEQ multiplex PCR, and TCRdb kept only the in-frame ones, dropping some. The table records 110,000 to 150,000 clones, 85% to 95% of them present only once. The sequenced sample consisted of PBMCs. Every receptor here comes from a man between 18 and 35 years old in good health and CMV-seropositive.

This chain joins TRBV7-9 and TRBJ2-7, with D possibly being TRBD1 (6 bases). Looked up from germline, CDR1 is SEHNR and CDR2 is FQNEAQ (reference sequence). The CDR3 runs to 14 residues. V lost 5 bases to trimming and J lost 4 bases, with 15 bases between them. The CDR3 is CASSPSRGGYEQYF. The CDR3 DNA is TGTGCCAGCAGCCCAAGCAGGGGTGGATACGAGCAGTACTTC.

This chain joins TRBV28 and TRBJ1-2, with a possible D match to TRBD1 (6 bases). The CDR3 runs 15 residues. Between the trimmed V and J ends, which lost 8 bases and 7 bases, there was a span of 23 bases. CDR1 is MDHEN and CDR2 is SYDVKM in the germline V gene. Written as DNA, the CDR3 is TGTGCCAGCGGTGAAAATTATCCAGGGGTAGGTGGCTACACCTTC. Encoded protein: CASGENYPGVGGYTF.

The chain couples TRBV7-3 to TRBJ2-4, with D possibly matching TRBD2 (5 bases). The CDR3 runs 15 residues. The V end was cut by 6 bases, the J end by 2 bases, with 14 bases between. Germline V gene data show CDR1 as SGHTA and CDR2 as FQGTGA. DNA of the CDR3: TGTGCCAGCAGGGAGCCCGGGGATTCCAAAAACATTCAGTACTTC. Its translation is CASREPGDSKNIQYF.

The chain has TRBV11-2 and TRBJ2-1; TRBD2 aligns across 7 bases. The ends lost 3 bases at V and 3 bases at J; junction bases unmatched: 8. Germline CDR1 reads SGHAT; CDR2 reads FQNNGV. The CDR3 is made up of 16 amino acids. CDR3 region: CASSLGRWEGYNEQFF. For the CDR3, the DNA is TGTGCCAGCAGCTTGGGTAGGTGGGAGGGCTACAATGAGCAGTTCTTC.

This clone was detected once. The chain couples TRBV10-3 to TRBJ2-3; 12 nucleotides align to TRBD2. Germline V gene lookup returns CDR1 ENHRY and CDR2 SYGVKD. The CDR3 runs 19 residues. After removal of 0 bases from V and 5 bases from J, the junction contained 12 bases not matched to a gene. This CDR3 is CAISESGLAGGPGGDTQYF. CDR3 coding DNA: TGTGCCATCAGTGAGTCGGGCCTAGCGGGAGGGCCTGGGGGAGATACGCAGTATTTT.

The chain joins TRBV5-1 to TRBJ2-7; 11 bases align to TRBD2. Germline lookup yields CDR1 SGHRS and CDR2 YFSETQ. The CDR3 has 16 residues. The J segment lost 5 bases and the V segment lost 3 bases, leaving 10 bases of the junction unmatched. CDR3 DNA: TGCGCCAGCAGCTATGATAGACTAGCGGGACGGCACGAGCAGTACTTC. Its translation: CASSYDRLAGRHEQYF.

This clone was seen only once. The chain couples TRBV6-6 to TRBJ1-2; 8 bases align to TRBD1. The junction had 2 bases not matched to a gene; V was cut back by 2 bases and J by 6 bases. The CDR3 contains 13 residues. The germline gives CDR1 MNHNY, CDR2 SVGAGI (reference sequence). CDR3 nucleotides: TGTGCCAGCAGTTACGCAGGGGGCGATGGCTACACCTTC. It encodes CASSYAGGDGYTF.

The genes are TRBV27 and TRBJ1-5; tentatively, D is TRBD1 (5 bases). Germline CDR1 reads MNHEY; CDR2 reads SMNVEV (reference sequence). V lost 3 bases, J lost 2 bases, and 8 bases lay in between. CDR3 length: 14 amino acids. CDR3 loop: CASSLEGGNQPQHF. CDR3 nucleotides: TGTGCCAGCAGTTTGGAAGGGGGCAATCAGCCCCAGCATTTT.

The chain couples TRBV7-4 to TRBJ1-3; D remains ambiguous. This CDR3 is built from 17 residues. Germline lookup yields CDR1 SGHVT and CDR2 SQSDAQ. V lost 3 bases, J lost 8 bases, and 23 bases lay in between. The CDR3 DNA sequence: TGTGCCAGCAGCTTTGGTGTTCTCCTGAGGAGGGCAGACACCATATATTTT. It specifies CASSFGVLLRRADTIYF. The full variable domain, with the rest looked up from reference TRBV7-4 and TRBJ1-3, is GAGVSQSPRYKVAKRGRDVALRCDSISGHVTLYWYRQTLGQGSEVLTYSQSDAQRDKSGRPSGRFSAERPERSVSTLKIQRTEQGDSAVYLCASSFGVLLRRADTIYFGEGSWLTVV.

This clone was found once. This chain connects TRBV7-8 to TRBJ1-6, with TRBD1 as a possible D gene (5 bases). The CDR3 spans 16 residues. With 2 bases removed from V and 10 bases from J, the gap between germline ends came to 18 bases. The germline V gene encodes CDR1 SGHVS and CDR2 FQNEAQ. CDR3 sequence reads: CASSLSGWRQGSPLHF. The CDR3, as DNA: TGTGCCAGCAGCTTATCCGGTTGGCGCCAGGGATCACCCCTCCACTTT.

The DNA of the CDR3 is TGTGCCAGCTCACCCGGACAGTCCACCGGGGAGCTGTTTTTT. It encodes CASSPGQSTGELFF. The V call is TRBV18, the J call TRBJ2-2; a possible D gene is TRBD1 (6 bases). Germline V gives CDR1 KGHSH, CDR2 LQKENI. Trimming cost V 3 bases and J 4 bases, with 9 bases left between them. This CDR3 comprises 14 residues.

J is TRBJ2-5 and V is TRBV4-1; D not resolved. Germline values: CDR1 MGHRA, CDR2 YSYEKL. V dropped 2 bases and J dropped 3 bases, with 7 bases sitting between them. The CDR3 consists of 13 residues. The CDR3 DNA reads as TGCGCCAGCAGCCAATTCCCAGAAGAGACCCAGTACTTC. It translates to CASSQFPEETQYF.

The rearrangement links TRBV30 to TRBJ2-6; perhaps TRBD1 as D (5 bases). The CDR3 covers 15 residues. Germline V gene lookup returns CDR1 GTSNPN and CDR2 SVGIG (reference sequence). The V end was cut by 3 bases, the J end by 2 bases, with 11 bases between. The CDR3 nucleotides read TGTGCCTGGAGGATTCCAGGGACTGGGGCCAACGTCCTGACTTTC. Translation: CAWRIPGTGANVLTF.

J is TRBJ2-7 and V is TRBV14, with 9 nucleotides matching TRBD1. Germline CDR1 reads SGHDN; CDR2 reads FVKESK. Germline trimming cut 4 bases from V and 5 bases from J; bases unmatched to any gene: 9. The length of the CDR3 is 15 residues. The CDR3: CASSRDREKDHEQYF. DNA for the CDR3: TGTGCCAGCAGCCGGGACAGGGAAAAGGATCACGAGCAGTACTTC. Based on the CDR3 plus reference TRBV14 and TRBJ2-7, the full variable domain is EAGVTQFPSHSVIEKGQTVTLRCDPISGHDNLYWYRRVMGKEIKFLLHFVKESKQDESGMPNNRFLAERTGGTYSTLKVQPAELEDSGVYFCASSRDREKDHEQYFGPGTRLTVT.

The chain employs TRBV6-1 and TRBJ1-4; TRBD1 is a possible D gene (6 bases). In germline, CDR1 is MNHNS, CDR2 SASEGT. CDR3 length equals 14 residues. Between the trimmed V and J ends, which lost 2 bases and 13 bases, there was a span of 17 bases. The CDR3 here is CASSETAGGGLLFF. DNA for the CDR3: TGTGCCAGCAGTGAAACGGCTGGGGGCGGGTTACTGTTTTTT.

The gene calls are TRBV5-1 and TRBJ2-3; 8 bases match TRBD1. The CDR3 spans 16 residues. The J segment lost 4 bases and the V segment lost 6 bases, leaving 13 bases of the junction unmatched. In germline, CDR1 is SGHRS, CDR2 YFSETQ. CDR3 amino acids: CASTLRQGQGADTQYF. DNA for the CDR3: TGCGCCAGCACCCTACGACAGGGGCAAGGGGCAGATACGCAGTATTTT.

CDR3 in DNA: TGTGCCAGCAGCGATGGGACTAGCGGGCCCTACGAGCAGTACTTC. Protein product: CASSDGTSGPYEQYF. This chain connects TRBV5-6 to TRBJ2-7; TRBD2 matches 12 bases. CDR3 length: 15 amino acids. V lost 4 bases to trimming and J lost 2 bases; unmatched junction nucleotides: 4. CDR1 and CDR2 (germline): SGHDT, YYEEEE.

The chain joins TRBV2 to TRBJ1-4; tentative D call: TRBD1 (5 bases). With 2 bases removed from V and 8 bases from J, the gap between germline ends came to 18 bases. The germline V gene encodes CDR1 SNHLY and CDR2 FYNNEI. This CDR3 is built from 16 residues. DNA for the CDR3: TGTGCCAGCAGTGAATACGGGGGAGGGGAGGGCGAAAAACTGTTTTTT. Protein: CASSEYGGGEGEKLFF.

The chain employs TRBV27 and TRBJ1-3, with 8 bases that match TRBD1. V shed 8 bases, J shed 8 bases, and the junction held 8 bases outside the gene matches. The germline V gene encodes CDR1 MNHEY and CDR2 SMNVEV (reference sequence). The length of the CDR3 is 13 residues. The CDR3 region has the DNA TGTGCCAGCGGGTACCAACAGGGGGACACCATATATTTT. It encodes CASGYQQGDTIYF.

The chain has TRBV14 and TRBJ2-1; 7 bases match TRBD2. Germline CDR1 is SGHDN and CDR2 is FVKESK. V was clipped by 0 bases and J by 7 bases; unmatched bases: 12. This CDR3 spans 17 amino acids. This CDR3 is CASSQDRIGLRGNEQFF. CDR3 sequence (DNA): TGTGCCAGCAGCCAAGATCGGATAGGGTTGCGGGGGAATGAGCAGTTCTTC.

The chain joins TRBV10-3 to TRBJ1-4; tentative D call: TRBD1 (5 bases). The V gene's germline CDR1 is ENHRY and CDR2 SYGVKD. The CDR3 has 15 amino acids. V was pared by 3 bases and J by 11 bases, with 19 bases between. CDR3 DNA sequence: TGTGCCATCAGTGATTCCGACCGATCACAGGCGAAACTGTTTTTT. It codes for CAISDSDRSQAKLFF.

The chain uses TRBV5-6 and TRBJ2-7; 9 bases agree with TRBD2. There are 15 residues in the CDR3. The V gene's germline CDR1 is SGHDT and CDR2 YYEEEE. V gave up 0 bases and J gave up 2 bases; unmatched junction bases: 3. In nucleotides, the CDR3 is TGTGCCAGCAGCTTGGTGTCTAGCGGGACCTACGAGCAGTACTTC. This gives the protein CASSLVSSGTYEQYF.

The rearrangement uses TRBV2 and TRBJ1-1; D uncertain. V shed 6 bases and J shed 10 bases, with 18 bases lying between them. The CDR3 runs 13 residues. CDR1 is SNHLY, CDR2 FYNNEI, per germline. The CDR3: CASRKDYNRGAFF. CDR3 coding DNA: TGTGCCAGCAGGAAGGACTATAACCGGGGAGCTTTCTTT.

CDR3 protein: CATSGLAGDSGELFF. The DNA of the CDR3 is TGTGCCACGTCCGGACTAGCGGGAGATTCAGGGGAGCTGTTTTTT. This chain joins TRBV10-3 and TRBJ2-2, with TRBD2 matching 13 bases. CDR3 size: 15 residues. V lost 10 bases and J lost 8; bases outside the gene matches: 10. Per germline, CDR1 ENHRY and CDR2 SYGVKD.

The chain couples TRBV2 to TRBJ1-5; 7 bases agree with TRBD1. Germline V gene data show CDR1 as SNHLY and CDR2 as FYNNEI. This CDR3 is built from 14 residues. V lost 6 bases and J lost 7; bases outside the gene matches: 9. CDR3 residues: CASSPGTAKQPQHF. The CDR3 DNA sequence: TGTGCCAGCAGCCCCGGGACAGCCAAACAGCCCCAGCATTTT.